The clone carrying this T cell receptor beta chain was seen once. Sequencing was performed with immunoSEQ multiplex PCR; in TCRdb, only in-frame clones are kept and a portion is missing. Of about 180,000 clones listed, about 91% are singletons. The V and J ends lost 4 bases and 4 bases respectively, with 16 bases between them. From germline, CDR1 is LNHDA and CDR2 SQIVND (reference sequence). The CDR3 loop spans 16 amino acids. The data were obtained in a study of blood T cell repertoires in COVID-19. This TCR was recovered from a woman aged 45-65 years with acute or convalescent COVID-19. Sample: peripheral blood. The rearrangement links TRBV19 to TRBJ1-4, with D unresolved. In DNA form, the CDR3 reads TGTGCCAGTAGTACTTTGGAAGCGGCCTATAATGAAAAACTGTTTTTT. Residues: CASSTLEAAYNEKLFF.